One and the same sample provided the 5 T cell receptor beta chains below, sequenced in a study of blood T cells in healthy people across ages. The use of a sample-barcoded 5' primer and a J-beta primer mix characterized a second PCR of about 6 to 12 cycles. TCRdb ran MiXCR on the 5' RACE reads and lists one entry per CDR3 protein. The sample yields approximately 2,000,000 distinct CDR3 sequences, around 42% seen once. What was sequenced was blood. These receptor sequences come from a human donor in good health.

This chain joins TRBV12-3 or TRBV12-4 and TRBJ2-3; the match to TRBD2 covers 12 bases. The CDR3 sequence is 15 residues long. V dropped 5 bases and J dropped 5; count of bases not matched to a gene: 5. CDR3 bases: TGTGCCAGCAGTGATACTAGCGGGGGGTTAGATACGCAGTATTTT. Translation gives CASSDTSGGLDTQYF.

The chain joins TRBV29-1 to TRBJ2-3; possibly TRBD1 or TRBD2 for D (6 bases each). The CDR3 spans 13 residues. From germline, CDR1 is SQVTM and CDR2 ANQGSEA. Trimming removed 8 bases from V and 0 bases from J, with 12 bases in between. The CDR3 bases are TGCAGCATTACAGGGACTAGCACAGATACGCAGTATTTT. It translates to CSITGTSTDTQYF.

The rearrangement uses TRBV6-1 and TRBJ1-5, with a tentative D call TRBD1 (6 bases). Trimming took off 1 base at V and 4 bases at J, with 11 bases between the two ends. This CDR3 region has 15 residues. Germline values: CDR1 MNHNS, CDR2 SASEGT. The CDR3, as DNA: TGTGCCAGCAGTGAAGAACAGGGAGGTAATCAGCCCCAGCATTTT. It yields the protein CASSEEQGGNQPQHF.

V gene TRBV4-2 combines with J gene TRBJ2-7; the D gene is possibly TRBD2 (5 bases). CDR1 and CDR2 (germline): LGHNA, YNFKEQ. This CDR3 region has 12 residues. The V gene lost 3 bases and the J gene lost 5 bases, with 8 bases spanning the gap. The CDR3 DNA reads as TGTGCCAGCAGCCAGAGGGTAGACGAGCAGTACTTC. This translates into CASSQRVDEQYF.

This chain joins TRBV28 and TRBJ1-6; D is perhaps TRBD1 (5 bases). The CDR3 runs to 13 residues. Germline V CDR1 and CDR2: MDHEN, SYDVKM. The V and J ends lost 1 base and 7 bases respectively, with 5 bases between them. The CDR3 DNA reads as TGTGCCAGCAGTTTATACAGGAATTCACCCCTCCACTTT. Translation: CASSLYRNSPLHF.